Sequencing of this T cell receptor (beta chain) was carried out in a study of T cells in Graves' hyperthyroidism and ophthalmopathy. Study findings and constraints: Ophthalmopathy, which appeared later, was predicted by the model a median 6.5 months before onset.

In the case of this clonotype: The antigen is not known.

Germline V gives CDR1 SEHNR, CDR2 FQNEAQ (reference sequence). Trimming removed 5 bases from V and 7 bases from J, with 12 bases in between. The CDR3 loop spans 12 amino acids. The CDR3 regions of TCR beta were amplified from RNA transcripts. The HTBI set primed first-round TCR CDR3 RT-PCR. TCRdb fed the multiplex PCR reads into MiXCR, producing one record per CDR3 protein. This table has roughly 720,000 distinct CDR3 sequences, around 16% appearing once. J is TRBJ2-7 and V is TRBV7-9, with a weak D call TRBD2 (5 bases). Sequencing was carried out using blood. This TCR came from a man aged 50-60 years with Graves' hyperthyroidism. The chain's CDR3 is CASSRPRGEQYF. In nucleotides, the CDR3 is TGTGCCAGCAGCCGGCCCCGAGGGGAGCAGTACTTC.